The clone carrying this T cell receptor beta chain was counted once. Its antigen is not identified. Splitting of each subset's genomic DNA was done evenly across several immunoSEQ plates. Libraries were prepared by immunoSEQ multiplex PCR; TCRdb keeps only in-frame clonotypes and omits some of them. The sample carries 2 million to 2.5 million clones, 95% recorded once. This record comes from a study of shared clonotypes between healthy human individuals. Study-level findings and limits: Clonotypes shared by all four donors outscored non-shared clonotypes in generation probability.

CDR1 SEHNR and CDR2 FQNEAQ come from the germline V gene (reference sequence). This CDR3 is 18 amino acids long. Trimming cost V 5 bases and J 4 bases; bases outside gene matches: 12. This TCR came from a man between 18 and 29 years old in good health. The chain couples TRBV7-9 to TRBJ2-6, with 9 bases that match TRBD1. Sequenced input: naive CD4+ T cells sorted from blood. Documented subset: CD45RA+ positively selected. CDR3 sequence reads: CASSPDPGQGEGANVLTF. As DNA, the CDR3 is TGTGCCAGCAGCCCGGACCCGGGACAGGGCGAGGGGGCCAACGTCCTGACTTTC.